This TCR beta chain was captured by sequencing in a study of T cell changes during pregnancy in multiple sclerosis. Measured with immunoSEQ multiplex PCR; TCRdb has only the in-frame clones, and not every one. The table shows some 60,000 clones, with about 91% occurring only once. This clone was seen more than once but under ten times. The CDR3 runs to 12 residues. V lost 4 bases and J lost 3, with 7 bases in between. Germline loops: CDR1 MNHNS, CDR2 SASEGT. The specimen was peripheral blood, collected after pregnancy. This sequence was found in a female donor with multiple sclerosis, enrolled in a pregnancy study. The chain recombines TRBV6-1 with TRBJ2-7, with D unclear. CDR3 bases: TGTGCCAGCAGTGCCCGGTTCTACGAGCAGTACTTC. Protein sequence: CASSARFYEQYF.